This record covers a single T cell receptor beta chain. There are 15 residues in the CDR3. The V segment lost 5 bases and the J segment 4 bases; nucleotides outside the gene matches: 4. Germline CDR1 reads SGHRS; CDR2 reads YFSETQ. The method was immunoSEQ multiplex PCR; TCRdb's version includes in-frame clones alone and lacks a portion of them. The sample shows 65,000 to 70,000 clones, roughly 82% of them seen only once. These data are taken from a study of control samples from healthy donors and cancer patients. This chain uses TRBV5-1 with TRBJ2-2, with TRBD1 identical over 11 bases. The receptor was isolated from a woman aged 45-59 years with lung cancer. What was sequenced was PBMCs. In DNA, the CDR3 is TGCGCCAGCAGACCGGGGACAGGGGGCACCGGGGAGCTGTTTTTT. Its protein product is CASRPGTGGTGELFF.